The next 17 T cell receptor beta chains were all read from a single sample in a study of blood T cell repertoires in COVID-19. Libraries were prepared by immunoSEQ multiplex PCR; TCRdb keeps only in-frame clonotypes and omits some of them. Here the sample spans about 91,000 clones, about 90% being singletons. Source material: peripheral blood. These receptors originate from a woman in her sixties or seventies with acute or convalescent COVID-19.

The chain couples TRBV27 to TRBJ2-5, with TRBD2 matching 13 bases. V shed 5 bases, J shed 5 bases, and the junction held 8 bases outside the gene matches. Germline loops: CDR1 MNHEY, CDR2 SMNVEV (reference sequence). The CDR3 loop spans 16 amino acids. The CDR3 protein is CASSLAGTSGMETQYF. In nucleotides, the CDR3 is TGTGCCAGCAGTCTTGCCGGGACTAGCGGGATGGAGACCCAGTACTTC.

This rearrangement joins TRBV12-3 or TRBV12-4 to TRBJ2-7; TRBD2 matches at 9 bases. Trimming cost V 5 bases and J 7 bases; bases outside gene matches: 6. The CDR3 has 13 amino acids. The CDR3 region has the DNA TGTGCCAGCAGTATGGGACTAGCAGGAGAGCAGTACTTC. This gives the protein CASSMGLAGEQYF.

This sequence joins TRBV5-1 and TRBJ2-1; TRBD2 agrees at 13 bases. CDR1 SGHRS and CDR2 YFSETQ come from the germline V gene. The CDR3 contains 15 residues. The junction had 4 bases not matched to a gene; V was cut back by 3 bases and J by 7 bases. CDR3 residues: CASSSGTSGINEQFF. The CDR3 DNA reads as TGCGCCAGCAGCTCCGGGACTAGCGGGATAAATGAGCAGTTCTTC. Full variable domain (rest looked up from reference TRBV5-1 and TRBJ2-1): KAGVTQTPRYLIKTRGQQVTLSCSPISGHRSVSWYQQTPGQGLQFLFEYFSETQRNKGNFPGRFSGRQFSNSRSEMNVSTLELGDSALYLCASSSGTSGINEQFFGPGTRLTVL.

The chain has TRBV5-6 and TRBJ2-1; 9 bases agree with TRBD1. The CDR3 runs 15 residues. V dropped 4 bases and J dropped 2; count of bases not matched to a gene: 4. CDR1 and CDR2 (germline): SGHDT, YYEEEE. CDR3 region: CASSVRDRAYNEQFF. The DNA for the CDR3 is TGTGCCAGCAGCGTCCGGGACAGGGCCTACAATGAGCAGTTCTTC.

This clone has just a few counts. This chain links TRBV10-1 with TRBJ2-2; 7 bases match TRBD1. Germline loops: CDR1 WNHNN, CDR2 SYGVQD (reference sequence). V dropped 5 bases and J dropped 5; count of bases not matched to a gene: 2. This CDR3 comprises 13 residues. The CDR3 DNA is TGCGCCAGCAGTACAGGGGTTACCGGGGAGCTGTTTTTT. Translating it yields CASSTGVTGELFF.

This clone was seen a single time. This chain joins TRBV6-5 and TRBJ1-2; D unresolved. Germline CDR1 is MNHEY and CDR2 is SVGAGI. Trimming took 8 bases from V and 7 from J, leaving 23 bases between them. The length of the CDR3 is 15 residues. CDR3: CASSPGASSRPGYTF. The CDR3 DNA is TGTGCCAGCTCCCCCGGAGCGAGCTCGCGACCTGGCTACACCTTC.

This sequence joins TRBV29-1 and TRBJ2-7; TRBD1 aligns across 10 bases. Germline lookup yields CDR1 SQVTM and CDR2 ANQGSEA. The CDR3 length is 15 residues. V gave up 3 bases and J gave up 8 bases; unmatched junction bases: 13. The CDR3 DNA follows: TGCAGCGTTGAGCTGCCGCCGGGGGACAGGGGTCAGCAGTACTTC. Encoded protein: CSVELPPGDRGQQYF.

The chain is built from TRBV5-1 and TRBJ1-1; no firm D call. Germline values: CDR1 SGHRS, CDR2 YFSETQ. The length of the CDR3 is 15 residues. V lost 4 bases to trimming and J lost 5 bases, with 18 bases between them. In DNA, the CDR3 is TGCGCCAGCAGCCCGCCCCTGGGCCGAGAAACTGAAGCTTTCTTT. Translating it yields CASSPPLGRETEAFF.

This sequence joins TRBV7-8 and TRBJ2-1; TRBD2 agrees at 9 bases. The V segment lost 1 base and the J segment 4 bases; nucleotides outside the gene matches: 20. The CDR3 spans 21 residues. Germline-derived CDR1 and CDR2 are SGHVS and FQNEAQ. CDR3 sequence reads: CASSLVSTRVAGEPAYNEQFF. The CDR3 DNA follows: TGTGCCAGCAGCTTAGTGTCCACTCGGGTAGCGGGAGAACCTGCTTACAATGAGCAGTTCTTC.

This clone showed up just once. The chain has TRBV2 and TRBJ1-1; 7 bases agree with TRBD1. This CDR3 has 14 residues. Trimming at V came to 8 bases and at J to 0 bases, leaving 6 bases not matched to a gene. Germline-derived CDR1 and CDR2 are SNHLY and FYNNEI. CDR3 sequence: CASGSRGMNTEAFF. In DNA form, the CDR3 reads TGTGCCAGCGGATCCAGGGGGATGAACACTGAAGCTTTCTTT. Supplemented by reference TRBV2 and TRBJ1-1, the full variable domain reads EPEVTQTPSHQVTQMGQEVILRCVPISNHLYFYWYRQILGQKVEFLVSFYNNEISEKSEIFDDQFSVERPDGSNFTLKIRSTKLEDSAMYFCASGSRGMNTEAFFGQGTRLTVV.

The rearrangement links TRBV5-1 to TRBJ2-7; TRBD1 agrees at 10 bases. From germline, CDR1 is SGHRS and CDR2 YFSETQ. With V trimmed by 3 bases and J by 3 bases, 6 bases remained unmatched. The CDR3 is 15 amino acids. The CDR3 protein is CASSSTGGAVYEQYF. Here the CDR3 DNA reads TGCGCCAGCAGCTCGACAGGGGGCGCAGTCTACGAGCAGTACTTC.

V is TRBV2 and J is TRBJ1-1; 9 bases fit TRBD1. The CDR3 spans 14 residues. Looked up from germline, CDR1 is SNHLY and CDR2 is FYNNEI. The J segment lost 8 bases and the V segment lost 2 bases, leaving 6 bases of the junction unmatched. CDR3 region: CASSEFPGTGEAFF. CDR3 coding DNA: TGTGCCAGCAGTGAATTCCCCGGGACAGGGGAAGCTTTCTTT.

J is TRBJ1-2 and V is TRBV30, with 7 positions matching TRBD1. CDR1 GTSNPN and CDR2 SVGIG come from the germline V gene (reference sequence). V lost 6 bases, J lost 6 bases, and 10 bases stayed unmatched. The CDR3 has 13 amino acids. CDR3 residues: CACTPGQKNGYTF. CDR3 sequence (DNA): TGTGCCTGTACCCCGGGACAGAAGAATGGCTACACCTTC.

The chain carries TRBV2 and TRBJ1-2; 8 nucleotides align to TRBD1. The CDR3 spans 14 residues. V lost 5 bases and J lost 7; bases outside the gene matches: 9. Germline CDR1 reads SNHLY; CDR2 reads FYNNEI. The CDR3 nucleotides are TGTGCCAGCAGTTACCGGACAGGGCAGTCTGGCTACACCTTC. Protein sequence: CASSYRTGQSGYTF.

The CDR3 region is CASSFQTGQGKLWNTEAFF. CDR3 bases: TGTGCCAGCAGCTTCCAAACGGGACAGGGTAAGTTATGGAACACTGAAGCTTTCTTT. The rearrangement joins TRBV5-6 to TRBJ1-1; the match to TRBD1 covers 9 bases. V lost 2 bases to trimming and J lost 1 base; unmatched junction nucleotides: 15. Germline assignment: CDR1 SGHDT and CDR2 YYEEEE. The CDR3 is 19 residues long.

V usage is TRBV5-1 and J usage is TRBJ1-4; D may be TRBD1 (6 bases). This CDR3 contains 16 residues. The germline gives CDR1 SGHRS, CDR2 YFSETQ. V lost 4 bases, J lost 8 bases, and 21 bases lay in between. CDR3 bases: TGCGCCAGCAGCATAGAAGGGGGATCAGCCGGCGAAAAACTGTTTTTT. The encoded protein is CASSIEGGSAGEKLFF. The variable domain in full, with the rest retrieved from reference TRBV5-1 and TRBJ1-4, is KAGVTQTPRYLIKTRGQQVTLSCSPISGHRSVSWYQQTPGQGLQFLFEYFSETQRNKGNFPGRFSGRQFSNSRSEMNVSTLELGDSALYLCASSIEGGSAGEKLFFGSGTQLSVL.

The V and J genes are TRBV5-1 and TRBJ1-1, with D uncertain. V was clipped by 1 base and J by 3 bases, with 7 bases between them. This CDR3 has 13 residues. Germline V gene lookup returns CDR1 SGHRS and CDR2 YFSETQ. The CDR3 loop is CASSLLGHTEAFF. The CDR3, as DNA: TGCGCCAGCAGCTTGCTTGGGCACACTGAAGCTTTCTTT.